This TCR beta chain emerged from a study of blood T cells in healthy people across ages. The study's findings and limits: More naive CD4+ cells and higher diversity were found in long-lived than in aged donors. In older individuals, TCR beta diversity per million T cells was lower, falling roughly linearly with age.

A second PCR, run for about 7 to 11 cycles, used a sample-barcoded 5' primer plus a J-beta primer mix. Every sample produced at least 2.5 million CDR3-containing paired-end reads. TCRdb independently ran MiXCR on the 5' RACE reads; one entry per CDR3 protein. The sample shows over a million distinct CDR3 sequences, 40% to 45% of them seen only once. Comments on this clonotype: Its antigen is unknown.

No fewer than 5 micrograms of total RNA were isolated from every sample. The sample taken for sequencing was blood. This sequence was found in a woman aged 55-75 years in good health.

CDR3 sequence reads: CSAWRQETQYF. The DNA of the CDR3 is TGCAGCGCTTGGAGACAAGAGACCCAGTACTTC. The chain combines TRBV29-1 with TRBJ2-5; no definite D call. The CDR3 has 11 amino acids. V was clipped by 7 bases and J by 2 bases, with 8 bases between them. Looked up from germline, CDR1 is SQVTM and CDR2 is ANQGSEA.